This T cell receptor beta chain was identified in a study of blood T cells in healthy people across ages. Healthy Caucasians from Russia aged about 6 to 100 served as donors. The study isolated at least 6.5 million PBMCs from each sample. CDR3 size: 11 residues. V was trimmed by 3 bases and J by 7 bases, leaving 7 bases between them. Combining a sample-barcoded 5' primer with a J-beta primer mix, a second PCR ran for roughly 7 to 12 cycles. At least 2.5 million CDR3-containing paired-end reads were obtained per sample. TCRdb re-analysed the 5' RACE reads in MiXCR, keeping a single row per CDR3 protein. Among more than 650,000 distinct CDR3 sequences listed, approximately 53% were seen once. About this clonotype: Its matching antigen is unknown.

The study, taken as a whole, reports: It was held that diversity estimates obtained from one million T cells represented underestimates.

The TCR comes from a man aged 80 or over in good health. Sequencing input: blood. The J gene is TRBJ2-7, the V gene TRBV12-3 or TRBV12-4; D not resolved. The CDR3 protein is CASSLKREQYF. In DNA form, the CDR3 reads TGTGCCAGCAGTTTGAAAAGAGAGCAGTACTTC.